The text below deals with one T cell receptor (beta chain). Its antigen is currently unknown. Given a much more abundant clone one base away, this may be a read error. The CDR3 sequence is 16 residues long. Trimming pared 4 bases from V and 3 bases from J, leaving 22 bases between. CDR1 is DFQATT, CDR2 SNEGSKA, per germline (reference sequence). A modified ARM-PCR protocol with three rounds of nested PCR amplified TCRbeta. Using its own MiXCR run on the multiplex PCR reads, TCRdb lists one record per CDR3 protein. In the table there are about 93,000 distinct CDR3 sequences, around 71% of which are singletons. The data were obtained in a study of tumor and adjacent non-tumor tissue in lung cancer. Findings and limits, study-wide: Tumor tissue had significantly higher TCR diversity than normal lung. Shorter survival was associated with higher TCR diversity in tumors. In normal lung, the top 100 clones were significantly more dominant than in tumor.

No cell sorting was done before RNA was extracted from the tissue. The sequence was collected from a man between 60 and 70 years old with non-small cell lung cancer. Sequenced sample: lung tumor tissue. This sequence joins TRBV20-1 and TRBJ2-7; TRBD1 is a possible D gene (5 bases). CDR3 residues: CSAKHPVGQSFYEQYF. The DNA for the CDR3 is TGCAGTGCTAAGCACCCAGTGGGGCAAAGCTTCTACGAGCAGTACTTC.